Listed below are T cell receptor beta chains from one sample, sequenced in a study of T cells in tuberculosis. Only in-frame clones appear in the TCRdb table, and some are missing; sequencing was by immunoSEQ multiplex PCR. The sample lists tens of thousands of clones, about 95% occurring once. What was sequenced was PBMCs. The receptors were sampled from a donor aged 5 to 30 with latent tuberculosis or without tuberculosis infection. Both conserved end residues are part of each CDR3. Each record gives: J gene, V gene, D gene, clone size, CDR3 protein, CDR3 DNA. The D gene is left open where the match is weak. Size tells how often a clone was seen (once, few, many) or the class of an expanded clone, and some rows leave it out.

TRBJ1-4 | TRBV27 | . | . | CASSLPGGEKLFF | TGTGCCAGCAGTTTACCGGGGGGAGAAAAACTGTTTTTT
TRBJ1-1 | TRBV13 | TRBD1 | . | CASSLSVWGTANTEAFF | TGTGCCAGCAGCTTATCAGTTTGGGGGACAGCGAACACTGAAGCTTTCTTT
TRBJ1-3 | TRBV2 | TRBD1 | . | CASGDRISGNTIYF | TGTGCCAGTGGGGACAGAATCTCTGGAAACACCATATATTTT
TRBJ2-5 | TRBV5-6 | . | . | CASRATAGGETQYF | TGTGCCAGCAGAGCAACAGCAGGAGGGGAGACCCAGTACTTC
TRBJ1-2 | TRBV19 | . | . | CASSIGSANYGYTF | TGTGCCAGTAGTATAGGTTCGGCTAACTATGGCTACACCTTC
TRBJ2-5 | TRBV2 | . | . | CASSEAGQGGETQYF | TGTGCCAGCAGTGAAGCGGGGCAGGGAGGAGAGACCCAGTACTTC
TRBJ2-5 | TRBV7-6 | . | . | CASSRAIGGSETQYF | TGTGCCAGCAGCCGCGCGATCGGCGGGTCAGAGACCCAGTACTTC
TRBJ1-1 | TRBV1 | . | . | CTSSQDRATGDTEAFF | TGCACCAGCAGCCAAGATCGAGCGACAGGGGACACTGAAGCTTTCTTT
TRBJ2-2 | TRBV14 | . | . | CASSLRVGTGELFF | TGTGCCAGCAGCCTCCGGGTGGGCACCGGGGAGCTGTTTTTT
TRBJ2-7 | TRBV5-6 | TRBD2 | . | CASSPWTSGVTYEQYF | TGTGCCAGCAGCCCCTGGACTAGCGGGGTCACCTACGAGCAGTACTTC
TRBJ2-1 | TRBV11-2 | . | . | CASGHQQFF | TGTGCCAGCGGCCACCAGCAGTTCTTC
TRBJ1-2 | TRBV28 | TRBD1 | . | CASSFPGQGENYGYTF | TGTGCCAGCAGTTTCCCGGGACAGGGGGAGAACTATGGCTACACCTTC
TRBJ1-5 | TRBV2 | . | . | CASSEGPGISNQPQHF | TGTGCCAGCAGTGAAGGCCCCGGGATCAGCAATCAGCCCCAGCATTTT
TRBJ2-3 | TRBV21-1 | . | once | CASSKALSTGVDTQYF | TGTGCCAGCAGCAAAGCCCTTTCGACAGGGGTCGATACGCAGTATTTT
TRBJ1-1 | TRBV20-1 | . | . | CSAKNTEAFF | TGCAGTGCCAAGAACACTGAAGCTTTCTTT
TRBJ1-1 | TRBV5-6 | . | once | CASSGTGKKDTEAFF | TGTGCCAGCAGCGGAACAGGGAAGAAAGACACTGAAGCTTTCTTT
TRBJ2-7 | TRBV6-6 | . | . | CASSSPDSPYEQYF | TGTGCCAGCAGTAGTCCGGACAGCCCCTACGAGCAGTACTTC
TRBJ1-5 | TRBV4-1 | TRBD1 | . | CASSLTGGQGVQPQHF | TGCGCCAGCAGCCTCACTGGGGGACAGGGAGTCCAGCCCCAGCATTTT
TRBJ1-5 | TRBV6-4 | . | . | CASSAGWGGRGDQPQHF | TGTGCCAGCAGTGCGGGTTGGGGGGGGCGAGGCGATCAGCCCCAGCATTTT
TRBJ1-2 | TRBV11-2 | TRBD1 | few | CASSKMGQLYGYTF | TGTGCCAGCAGCAAAATGGGACAGCTCTATGGCTACACCTTC
TRBJ1-5 | TRBV10-3 | TRBD1 | . | CAISGLGPQGNQPQHF | TGTGCCATCAGTGGCCTAGGACCACAGGGGAATCAGCCCCAGCATTTT
TRBJ1-4 | TRBV10-3 | . | . | CAISESQQGEKLFF | TGTGCCATCAGTGAGTCGCAGCAGGGAGAAAAACTGTTTTTT
TRBJ2-5 | TRBV14 | . | . | CASSPPWAGNVQETQYF | TGTGCCAGCAGCCCACCCTGGGCAGGGAACGTCCAAGAGACCCAGTACTTC
TRBJ2-3 | TRBV6-1 | TRBD2 | . | CASSPTSGGSDTQYF | TGTGCCAGCAGCCCTACTAGCGGGGGGTCAGATACGCAGTATTTT
TRBJ1-2 | TRBV5-8 | . | . | CASSLGAYGYTF | TGTGCCAGCAGCTTGGGGGCGTATGGCTACACCTTC
TRBJ2-3 | TRBV6-1 | TRBD2 | . | CASSVEAGDLTDTQYF | TGTGCCAGCAGTGTGGAAGCGGGGGACCTCACAGATACGCAGTATTTT
TRBJ1-2 | TRBV12-5 | . | . | CASGLGGGALGYGYTF | TGTGCTAGTGGTTTAGGGGGGGGCGCCCTTGGCTATGGCTACACCTTC
TRBJ1-3 | TRBV18 | . | . | CASSPGAGSGNTIYF | TGTGCCAGCTCACCAGGGGCCGGCTCTGGAAACACCATATATTTT
TRBJ2-3 | TRBV29-1 | . | . | CSVEAWAPSTDTQYF | TGCAGCGTTGAAGCCTGGGCCCCTAGCACAGATACGCAGTATTTT
TRBJ1-4 | TRBV7-7 | TRBD1 | . | CASSPGGRDGDEKLFF | TGTGCCAGCAGCCCAGGGGGGCGGGATGGGGATGAAAAACTGTTTTTT
TRBJ2-5 | TRBV7-8 | TRBD1 | . | CASSLAGQGYWETQYF | TGTGCCAGCAGCTTAGCCGGACAGGGGTATTGGGAGACCCAGTACTTC
TRBJ1-6 | TRBV6-6 | . | . | CASRRPGYNSPLHF | TGTGCCAGCAGACGCCCAGGGTATAATTCACCCCTCCACTTT
TRBJ2-3 | TRBV4-1 | . | . | CASSGQERDTQYF | TGCGCCAGCAGCGGGCAGGAGCGGGATACGCAGTATTTT
TRBJ1-2 | TRBV5-1 | . | once | CASSRDSNYGYTF | TGCGCCAGCAGCCGAGACAGTAACTATGGCTACACCTTC
TRBJ2-3 | TRBV5-8 | TRBD1 | . | CASSMRTGRTDTQYF | TGTGCCAGCAGCATGAGGACAGGGAGGACAGATACGCAGTATTTT
TRBJ1-5 | TRBV2 | TRBD1 | . | CASSPDRGGDGQPQHF | TGTGCCAGCAGCCCAGACCGAGGGGGCGACGGTCAGCCCCAGCATTTT